Following are 29 T cell receptor beta chains from one sample sequenced in a study of blood T cell repertoires in COVID-19. The repertoire was sequenced with immunoSEQ multiplex PCR; TCRdb's copy has only in-frame clones and lacks some. This table holds some 300,000 clones, 88% found once. The sample comprised peripheral blood. These receptors all stem from a woman in her 30s who had recovered from COVID-19.

V gene TRBV18 combines with J gene TRBJ1-4; TRBD1 aligns across 10 bases. The CDR3 extends over 15 amino acids. In germline, CDR1 is KGHSH, CDR2 LQKENI. The J segment lost 8 bases and the V segment lost 3 bases, leaving 6 bases of the junction unmatched. CDR3 DNA: TGTGCCAGCTCACCCAGACAGGGGGCTGAAGAAAAACTGTTTTTT. The encoded protein is CASSPRQGAEEKLFF.

This chain links TRBV28 with TRBJ2-5; tentative D call: TRBD1 (5 bases). The germline V gene encodes CDR1 MDHEN and CDR2 SYDVKM. This CDR3 is 14 amino acids long. Trimming pared 2 bases from V and 2 bases from J, leaving 9 bases between. In DNA form, the CDR3 reads TGTGCCAGCAGTTTAACAGGACCTCAAGAGACCCAGTACTTC. This gives the protein CASSLTGPQETQYF.

This clone came up once. V usage is TRBV9 and J usage is TRBJ1-4; the match to TRBD1 covers 7 bases. The CDR3 is 15 amino acids. CDR1 is SGDLS and CDR2 is YYNGEE in the germline V gene. Losses at the gene ends were 4 bases for V and 1 base for J; bases not matched to a gene: 4. The CDR3 here is CASSPYRGTNEKLFF. Written as DNA, the CDR3 is TGTGCCAGCAGCCCCTACAGGGGAACTAATGAAAAACTGTTTTTT. The full variable domain, in which reference TRBV9 and TRBJ1-4 provide the parts outside the CDR3, is DSGVTQTPKHLITATGQRVTLRCSPRSGDLSVYWYQQSLDQGLQFLIQYYNGEERAKGNILERFSAQQFPDLHSELNLSSLELGDSALYFCASSPYRGTNEKLFFGSGTQLSVL.

The count of this clone is one. The V and J genes are TRBV7-2 and TRBJ2-4, with D maybe TRBD2 (7 bases). Germline lookup yields CDR1 SGHTA and CDR2 FQGNSA. V lost 1 base, J lost 3 bases, and 16 bases lay in between. CDR3 size: 17 residues. The DNA for the CDR3 is TGTGCCAGCAGCTTAGGGGGGGGACACACTAACAAAAACATTCAGTACTTC. The encoded protein is CASSLGGGHTNKNIQYF.

This chain uses TRBV9 with TRBJ2-2; 9 bases are a match to TRBD1. Germline CDR1 and CDR2: SGDLS and YYNGEE. Trimming took 3 bases from V and 4 from J; bases not matched to a gene: 7. The CDR3 contains 16 residues. The CDR3 spells CASSAPGQGITGELFF. The DNA for the CDR3 is TGTGCCAGCAGCGCGCCGGGACAGGGTATCACCGGGGAGCTGTTTTTT.

The V call is TRBV3-1 (or the pseudogene TRBV3-2), the J call TRBJ1-6; 8 bases are a match to TRBD1. V shed 5 bases and J 8 bases; nucleotides not matched to a gene: 8. CDR1 is LGHDT and CDR2 is YNNKEL in the germline V gene (reference sequence). The CDR3 extends over 15 amino acids. The CDR3: CASSFGQGGDSPLHF. CDR3 bases: TGTGCCAGCAGCTTCGGACAGGGTGGTGATTCACCCCTCCACTTT.

The genes are TRBV6-2 or TRBV6-3 and TRBJ1-1, with TRBD1 matching 9 bases. The CDR3 has 16 residues. CDR1 is MNHEY and CDR2 is SVGEGT in the germline V gene. V lost 2 bases to trimming and J lost 1 base; unmatched junction nucleotides: 5. The CDR3 loop is CASSYPLQGANTEAFF. Written as DNA, the CDR3 is TGTGCCAGCAGTTACCCTCTACAGGGGGCGAACACTGAAGCTTTCTTT.

The chain links TRBV25-1 to TRBJ2-1; TRBD2 agrees at 9 bases. Trimming cost V 11 bases and J 8 bases; bases outside gene matches: 16. The CDR3 has 15 residues. Germline CDR1 and CDR2: MGHDK and SYGVNS. Here the CDR3 reads CACQSMAGGVDEQFF. For the CDR3, the DNA is TGTGCCTGCCAGAGTATGGCGGGGGGGGTGGATGAGCAGTTCTTC.

CDR3 bases: TGTGCCAGTAGTACCGCCAGGGGATCGGGTGAAGCTTTCTTT. Translation: CASSTARGSGEAFF. V gene TRBV19 combines with J gene TRBJ1-1; D is perhaps TRBD1 (6 bases). The CDR3 length is 14 residues. The V end was cut by 4 bases, the J end by 7 bases, with 16 bases between. Germline V gene sequence: CDR1 LNHDA, CDR2 SQIVND (reference sequence). Full variable domain (rest looked up from reference TRBV19 and TRBJ1-1): DGGITQSPKYLFRKEGQNVTLSCEQNLNHDAMYWYRQDPGQGLRLIYYSQIVNDFQKGDIAEGYSVSREKKESFPLTVTSAQKNPTAFYLCASSTARGSGEAFFGQGTRLTVV.

V gene TRBV5-4 combines with J gene TRBJ1-1, with D possibly TRBD1 on 6 matching bases. Between the trimmed V and J ends, which lost 0 bases and 3 bases, there was a span of 15 bases. The germline V gene encodes CDR1 SGHNT and CDR2 YYREEE (reference sequence). The CDR3 is 16 residues long. CDR3 bases: TGTGCCAGCAGCTTGGAAGGGGGTTCGACGTACACTGAAGCTTTCTTT. Residues: CASSLEGGSTYTEAFF. Full variable domain (remainder filled in from reference TRBV5-4 and TRBJ1-1): ETGVTQSPTHLIKTRGQQVTLRCSSQSGHNTVSWYQQALGQGPQFIFQYYREEENGRGNFPPRFSGLQFPNYSSELNVNALELDDSALYLCASSLEGGSTYTEAFFGQGTRLTVV.

The chain employs TRBV5-1 and TRBJ2-7; TRBD2 aligns across 8 bases. Germline assignment: CDR1 SGHRS and CDR2 YFSETQ. This CDR3 spans 15 amino acids. J gave up 1 base and V 0 bases, and 3 bases lay outside the gene matches. CDR3 DNA: TGCGCCAGCAGCTTGGTTGTAGCGGGGTCCTACGAGCAGTACTTC. It yields the protein CASSLVVAGSYEQYF.

The chain is built from TRBV11-2 and TRBJ2-1; 7 bases line up with TRBD2. Germline CDR1 and CDR2: SGHAT and FQNNGV. V was clipped by 0 bases and J by 4 bases; unmatched bases: 3. This CDR3 contains 15 residues. CDR3 sequence reads: CASSLEAGQYNEQFF. The CDR3 region has the DNA TGTGCCAGCAGCTTAGAAGCGGGGCAATACAATGAGCAGTTCTTC.

This clone was seen a single time. This chain uses TRBV7-9 with TRBJ2-2; possible D gene TRBD2, 6 bases. The V and J ends lost 5 bases and 3 bases respectively, with 13 bases between them. The CDR3 runs 15 residues. CDR1 is SEHNR and CDR2 is FQNEAQ in the germline V gene (reference sequence). Here the CDR3 DNA reads TGTGCCAGCAGCCGGGGGTCGGGGGACACCGGGGAGCTGTTTTTT. It is translated as CASSRGSGDTGELFF.

The chain recombines TRBV7-9 with TRBJ2-5; 12 nucleotides agree with TRBD1. The J segment lost 4 bases and the V segment lost 5 bases, leaving 8 bases of the junction unmatched. In germline, CDR1 is SEHNR, CDR2 FQNEAQ (reference sequence). This CDR3 is 16 amino acids long. CDR3: CASSPLGQGARETQYF. Here the CDR3 DNA reads TGTGCCAGCAGCCCGCTGGGACAGGGGGCAAGAGAGACCCAGTACTTC. The whole variable domain, remainder taken from reference TRBV7-9 and TRBJ2-5, is DTGVSQNPRHKITKRGQNVTFRCDPISEHNRLYWYRQTLGQGPEFLTYFQNEAQLEKSRLLSDRFSAERPKGSFSTLEIQRTEQGDSAMYLCASSPLGQGARETQYFGPGTRLLVL.

The chain combines TRBV24-1 with TRBJ2-5; D gene ambiguous. The CDR3 spans 16 residues. With 3 bases removed from V and 0 bases from J, the gap between germline ends came to 13 bases. Per germline, CDR1 KGHDR and CDR2 SFDVKD. The CDR3 DNA is TGTGCCACCAGTGATATGACGGCCGGGTACCAAGAGACCCAGTACTTC. It translates to CATSDMTAGYQETQYF.

This clone was found once. The rearrangement uses TRBV7-9 and TRBJ2-7; D remains unclear. The CDR3 loop spans 14 amino acids. V was clipped by 1 base and J by 2 bases, with 9 bases between them. The V gene's germline CDR1 is SEHNR and CDR2 FQNEAQ (reference sequence). CDR3 loop: CASSLGPTAYEQYF. The CDR3 nucleotides are TGTGCCAGCAGCTTAGGTCCTACCGCCTACGAGCAGTACTTC.

This sequence joins TRBV2 and TRBJ2-2; D is perhaps TRBD2 (5 bases). CDR3 size: 13 residues. V lost 3 bases and J lost 8, with 10 bases in between. Germline V gives CDR1 SNHLY, CDR2 FYNNEI. The CDR3 spells CASSDSRGGELFF. The CDR3 region has the DNA TGTGCCAGCAGTGATTCCCGCGGGGGGGAGCTGTTTTTT. The whole variable domain, filled in from reference TRBV2 and TRBJ2-2, reads EPEVTQTPSHQVTQMGQEVILRCVPISNHLYFYWYRQILGQKVEFLVSFYNNEISEKSEIFDDQFSVERPDGSNFTLKIRSTKLEDSAMYFCASSDSRGGELFFGEGSRLTVL.

Turning to this clone: A read error may produce the germline difference seen at one junction end. V and J are TRBV28 and TRBJ1-5, with D perhaps TRBD1 (5 bases). This CDR3 spans 14 amino acids. The V gene's germline CDR1 is MDHEN and CDR2 SYDVKM. This CDR3 reads CATSKGDSNQPQHF. The CDR3 coding sequence is TGTGCCACCAGTAAAGGGGATAGCAATCAGCCCCAGCATTTT.

Here the CDR3 reads CASSEYAEADQPQHF. For the CDR3, the DNA is TGTGCCAGCAGTGAATACGCAGAGGCCGATCAGCCCCAGCATTTT. The chain is built from TRBV2 and TRBJ1-5; D not resolved. The CDR3 extends over 15 amino acids. V was trimmed by 2 bases and J by 5 bases, leaving 13 bases between them. Germline CDR1 SNHLY, CDR2 FYNNEI.

The genes are TRBV29-1 and TRBJ2-3; the D gene is possibly TRBD1 (6 bases). The V end lost 6 bases, the J end lost 9 bases, and 13 bases lay between the germline ends. The CDR3 is 11 amino acids. Germline V CDR1 and CDR2: SQVTM, ANQGSEA. DNA of the CDR3: TGCAGCGTGGCCCCAGGGGACACGCAGTATTTT. Translating gives CSVAPGDTQYF.

The rearrangement joins TRBV5-1 to TRBJ2-7, with D unresolved. V was pared by 0 bases and J by 2 bases, with 6 bases between. Germline V gene sequence: CDR1 SGHRS, CDR2 YFSETQ. The CDR3 covers 13 residues. CDR3 residues: CASSLESAYEQYF. The CDR3, as DNA: TGCGCCAGCAGCTTGGAATCGGCCTACGAGCAGTACTTC.

This clone was observed once. The rearrangement uses TRBV25-1 and TRBJ1-4, with 7 positions matching TRBD1. The CDR3 covers 17 residues. The V gene's germline CDR1 is MGHDK and CDR2 SYGVNS. V shed 6 bases and J 0 bases; nucleotides not matched to a gene: 10. Here the CDR3 reads CASRPPTGDATNEKLFF. The DNA for the CDR3 is TGTGCCAGCAGACCTCCAACAGGGGACGCAACTAATGAAAAACTGTTTTTT. Combining the CDR3 with reference TRBV25-1 and TRBJ1-4 gives the whole variable domain EADIYQTPRYLVIGTGKKITLECSQTMGHDKMYWYQQDPGMELHLIHYSYGVNSTEKGDLSSESTVSRIRTEHFPLTLESARPSHTSQYLCASRPPTGDATNEKLFFGSGTQLSVL.

The chain is built from TRBV18 and TRBJ1-4; D might be TRBD1 (6 bases). The germline CDR1 and CDR2 sequences are KGHSH and LQKENI. The CDR3 is 14 amino acids. V lost 2 bases, J lost 7 bases, and 11 bases lay in between. CDR3 sequence: CASSPSGVGEKLFF. The CDR3 coding sequence is TGTGCCAGCTCACCATCAGGGGTCGGTGAAAAACTGTTTTTT.

The chain employs TRBV28 and TRBJ1-1; weak D call: TRBD1 (5 bases). Germline CDR1 and CDR2: MDHEN and SYDVKM. V gave up 2 bases and J gave up 10 bases, with 11 bases separating them. The CDR3 extends over 12 amino acids. CDR3 sequence reads: CASSLGGMVAFF. CDR3 nucleotides: TGTGCCAGCAGTTTAGGGGGGATGGTAGCTTTCTTT.

The V gene is TRBV6-5, the J gene TRBJ2-5, with D possibly being TRBD2 (6 bases). The CDR3 has 15 residues. The V gene's germline CDR1 is MNHEY and CDR2 SVGAGI. V was cut by 4 bases and J by 2 bases, with 14 bases left in between. CDR3 sequence (DNA): TGTGCCAGCAGTTCCTCCGGGAGTTTACAAGAGACCCAGTACTTC. Its protein product is CASSSSGSLQETQYF.

The chain joins TRBV6-6 to TRBJ1-6; 7 bases line up with TRBD1. V lost 5 bases, J lost 7 bases, and 14 bases stayed unmatched. CDR3 length: 17 residues. Germline V gene data show CDR1 as MNHNY and CDR2 as SVGAGI (reference sequence). The chain's CDR3 is CASSPLGDRNINSPLHF. The CDR3 DNA reads as TGTGCCAGCAGTCCGCTTGGGGACAGAAACATAAATTCACCCCTCCACTTT.

The sample holds one count of this clone. The DNA for the CDR3 is TGTGCCTGTGACAGGGGAGGGAGTCAGCCCCAGCATTTT. Protein product: CACDRGGSQPQHF. The chain links TRBV30 to TRBJ1-5, with 8 bases matching TRBD1. V shed 6 bases, J shed 6 bases, and the junction held 7 bases outside the gene matches. The CDR3 runs to 13 residues. Germline V gene lookup returns CDR1 GTSNPN and CDR2 SVGIG (reference sequence).

V and J are TRBV6-4 and TRBJ2-3, with D unclear. V lost 2 bases to trimming and J lost 0 bases, with 3 bases between them. CDR3 size: 13 residues. Germline V gives CDR1 MRHNA, CDR2 SNTAGT. In nucleotides, the CDR3 is TGTGCCAGCAGTGACCTCAGCACAGATACGCAGTATTTT. Amino acids: CASSDLSTDTQYF.

This chain links TRBV28 with TRBJ1-1; tentatively, D is TRBD1 (5 bases). This CDR3 spans 12 amino acids. CDR1 MDHEN and CDR2 SYDVKM come from the germline V gene. Between the trimmed V and J ends, which lost 7 bases and 4 bases, there was a span of 10 bases. The CDR3 sequence: CASTPGGTEAFF. In DNA, the CDR3 is TGTGCCAGCACCCCCGGGGGCACTGAAGCTTTCTTT.